This record looks at one TCR beta chain sequence and its context. Antigen: not known. V trimming: 5 bases; J trimming: 2 bases; junction bases outside the gene matches: 10. CDR3 length equals 15 residues. Germline assignment: CDR1 DFQATT and CDR2 SNEGSKA (reference sequence). This entry belongs to a study of response to subunit inactivated influenza vaccine. Study findings and constraints: The authors offered the suggestion that each seasonal influenza vaccination recruits few new T cells.

MiXCR, applied by TCRdb to the RT-PCR reads, yields one record per CDR3 protein. The data show around 710,000 distinct CDR3 sequences, roughly 14% seen once. The source was PBMCs from blood, collected approximately 15 days before vaccination. The sequence came from a man in his forties or fifties who received an inactivated influenza vaccine. V is TRBV20-1 and J is TRBJ2-5; 8 bases line up with TRBD2. CDR3 nucleotides: TGCAGTGCTCATCGGCAGCGGGGGAGTCAAGAGACCCAGTACTTC. Protein product: CSAHRQRGSQETQYF.